A selection of T cell receptor beta chains follows, all from one sample in a study of Tregs in tolerant kidney transplant recipients. Clones were read by immunoSEQ multiplex PCR, and TCRdb kept only the in-frame ones, dropping some. The sample lists tens of thousands of clones, about 83% occurring once. Sequenced: CD4+ T cells from blood. These receptors came from a human donor in good health. The CDR3 runs from the conserved cysteine through the conserved F or W. A D gene is named only where the DNA matches it firmly. Expanded clones get a size class; other rows say once, few or many, or leave the size out.

.,TRBJ2-1,TRBD1,TRBV7-7,CASSVDRAGEQFF,TGTGCCAGCAGCGTGGACAGGGCCGGAGAGCAGTTCTTC
.,TRBJ2-1,.,TRBV18,CASSLISQALQEQFF,TGTGCCAGCTCCTTAATTAGTCAAGCCTTGCAGGAGCAGTTCTTC
.,TRBJ2-6,.,TRBV19,CASSIHSNSGANVLTF,TGTGCCAGTAGTATACACTCAAACTCTGGGGCCAACGTCCTGACTTTC
.,TRBJ2-1,TRBD2,TRBV10-1,CASKCTSGQYNEQFF,TGCGCCAGCAAGTGCACTAGCGGACAATACAATGAGCAGTTCTTC
.,TRBJ1-5,.,TRBV6-5,CASSAGYQPQHF,TGTGCCAGCAGCGCAGGTTACCAGCCCCAGCATTTT
.,TRBJ2-1,.,TRBV21-1,CASSKGTSGRNEQFF,TGTGCCAGCAGCAAGGGGACTAGCGGGAGAAATGAGCAGTTCTTC
.,TRBJ2-1,.,TRBV4-3,CASSQETGEMFDEQFF,TGCGCCAGCAGCCAAGAAACGGGAGAGATGTTCGATGAGCAGTTCTTC
.,TRBJ1-4,.,TRBV7-2,CASSLFRGWDEKLFF,TGTGCCAGCAGCTTATTCCGGGGCTGGGATGAAAAACTGTTTTTT
.,TRBJ2-7,.,TRBV11-2,CASSLESAGHYEQYF,TGTGCCAGCAGCTTAGAAAGTGCGGGTCACTACGAGCAGTACTTC
.,TRBJ2-7,.,TRBV5-1,CASSPPSYEQYF,TGCGCCAGCAGCCCCCCCTCCTACGAGCAGTACTTC
.,TRBJ2-3,TRBD2,TRBV6-1,CASSALAGGNLDTQYF,TGTGCCAGCAGTGCCCTAGCGGGGGGAAACTTGGATACGCAGTATTTT
.,TRBJ2-4,.,TRBV6-5,CASGWGAGAKNIQYF,TGTGCCAGCGGCTGGGGGGCGGGAGCCAAAAACATTCAGTACTTC
once,TRBJ2-3,TRBD2,TRBV5-6,CASSPAQAGGYRDTQYF,TGTGCCAGCAGCCCTGCCCAGGCGGGAGGATATAGAGATACGCAGTATTTT
medium-sized,TRBJ1-5,.,TRBV7-2,CASSLENQPQHF,TGTGCCAGCAGCTTAGAGAATCAGCCCCAGCATTTT
.,TRBJ1-6,TRBD1,TRBV7-2,CASSSLGQGGSPLHF,TGTGCCAGCAGCTCTCTCGGACAGGGGGGATCACCCCTCCACTTT
.,TRBJ2-7,.,TRBV4-3,CASSQEARPSYEQYF,TGCGCCAGCAGCCAAGAGGCCAGGCCATCCTACGAGCAGTACTTC
.,TRBJ2-7,.,TRBV30,CAWRPRGPYEQYF,TGTGCCTGGAGGCCAAGGGGCCCCTACGAGCAGTACTTC
few,TRBJ1-5,TRBD1,TRBV30,CAWSLTGGIGPQHF,TGTGCCTGGAGTCTGACAGGGGGTATAGGGCCCCAGCATTTT
.,TRBJ1-2,.,TRBV7-9,CASSLIGANRYYGYTF,TGTGCCAGCAGCTTAATAGGGGCGAACAGGTACTATGGCTACACCTTC
.,TRBJ2-1,TRBD1,TRBV5-6,CASSPDRALFGEQFF,TGTGCCAGCAGCCCGGACAGGGCCCTTTTCGGTGAGCAGTTCTTC
.,TRBJ2-5,.,TRBV7-3,CASSRGSAETQYF,TGTGCCAGCAGCCGGGGTTCCGCGGAGACCCAGTACTTC
.,TRBJ1-3,TRBD1,TRBV6-5,CASSYSETGNTIYF,TGTGCCAGCAGTTACTCCGAGACAGGGAACACCATATATTTT
.,TRBJ2-1,TRBD1,TRBV30,CAWSPGQVQFF,TGTGCCTGGTCTCCGGGACAGGTACAGTTCTTC
once,TRBJ1-5,.,TRBV6-6,CASSYPARAGQPQHF,TGTGCCAGCAGTTACCCCGCCAGGGCCGGTCAGCCCCAGCATTTT
few,TRBJ2-5,.,TRBV4-3,CASSQDSGRYGETQYF,TGCGCCAGCAGCCAAGATAGTGGGAGATATGGAGAGACCCAGTACTTC
.,TRBJ2-5,TRBD2,TRBV7-2,CASSSVAGRRRETQYF,TGTGCCAGCAGCTCCGTAGCGGGAAGACGGAGAGAGACCCAGTACTTC
.,TRBJ2-7,.,TRBV4-2,CASSPTDRTNHEQYF,TGTGCCAGCAGCCCAACCGATCGGACCAATCACGAGCAGTACTTC
.,TRBJ2-3,.,TRBV4-2,CASSPSAGGDTQYF,TGTGCCAGCAGCCCTTCTGCGGGCGGAGATACGCAGTATTTT
.,TRBJ2-1,.,TRBV7-2,CASSFGREYEQFF,TGTGCCAGCAGCTTTGGCCGGGAGTATGAGCAGTTCTTC
.,TRBJ2-5,.,TRBV7-6,CASSSPYRGRKTQYF,TGTGCCAGCAGCTCCCCCTATCGAGGGAGAAAGACCCAGTACTTC
.,TRBJ2-7,.,TRBV11-2,CASSLVLPSSNEQHF,TGTGCCAGCAGCTTAGTTCTCCCTAGTTCGAACGAGCAGCACTTC
.,TRBJ2-1,TRBD2,TRBV7-9,CASSPLTSGRADEQFF,TGTGCCAGCAGCCCCCTAACTAGCGGGAGGGCCGATGAGCAGTTCTTC
.,TRBJ2-7,.,TRBV6-5,CASSYEGNSYEQYF,TGTGCCAGCAGTTACGAGGGGAACTCCTACGAGCAGTACTTC
few,TRBJ2-1,.,TRBV7-2,CASSRLGPPDEQFF,TGTGCCAGCAGCCGCCTAGGACCCCCCGATGAGCAGTTCTTC
.,TRBJ2-7,TRBD1,TRBV27,CASSSGQGKGYEQYF,TGTGCCAGCAGTTCGGGACAGGGTAAAGGGTACGAGCAGTACTTC
.,TRBJ2-1,.,TRBV6-6,CASSYSRNNEQFF,TGTGCCAGCAGTTACTCCAGGAACAATGAGCAGTTCTTC
.,TRBJ2-1,.,TRBV9,CASSVGVTSSYNEQFF,TGTGCCAGCAGCGTAGGGGTTACGAGCTCCTACAATGAGCAGTTCTTC
.,TRBJ1-2,.,TRBV5-4,CASGGGQGRSAEGYTF,TGTGCCAGTGGAGGAGGTCAGGGGAGGTCGGCTGAAGGCTACACCTTC
.,TRBJ2-3,.,TRBV11-1,CASSFPADGTDTQYF,TGTGCCAGCAGCTTTCCAGCCGATGGCACAGATACGCAGTATTTT
.,TRBJ2-3,.,TRBV2,CASSGSGAQRDTQYF,TGTGCCAGCAGTGGATCTGGGGCCCAGAGGGATACGCAGTATTTT